This TCR beta chain was sequenced for a study of T cell repertoires in cytomegalovirus infection. Study-wide background: Recently identified HLA-C-restricted CMV epitopes were among the peptides used. Public signatures in TCR beta pointed to CMV infection and matching HLA type.

Each CDR3 protein gets one entry after TCRdb re-called the reads with MiXCR. Here the sample spans hundreds of thousands of distinct CDR3 sequences, 30% to 35% being singletons. This clonotype showed up just a few times. The antigen remains unidentified. CDR1 and CDR2 from the germline V gene are SEHNR and FQNEAQ (reference sequence). The CDR3 totals 15 residues. V lost 5 bases and J 0 bases, leaving 8 bases between the germline ends. Study conclusions and caveats: Across the ex vivo response, the dominant clonotypes were HLA-C-restricted CMV-specific TCR beta clonotypes. Using cumulative public TCR beta family frequency, the authors identified those who carried CMV together with the relevant HLA.

The chain recombines TRBV7-9 with TRBJ1-6, with no clear D. Here the sequenced sample was cultured PBMCs, taken from culture after CMV antigen stimulation. This clonotype originated in a human donor in good health (CMV status not recorded). Some clones in this sample may be carry-over from other donors' samples. The CDR3 is CASSTQSSYNSPLHF. The DNA for the CDR3 is TGTGCCAGCAGCACTCAGAGCTCCTATAATTCACCCCTCCACTTT.